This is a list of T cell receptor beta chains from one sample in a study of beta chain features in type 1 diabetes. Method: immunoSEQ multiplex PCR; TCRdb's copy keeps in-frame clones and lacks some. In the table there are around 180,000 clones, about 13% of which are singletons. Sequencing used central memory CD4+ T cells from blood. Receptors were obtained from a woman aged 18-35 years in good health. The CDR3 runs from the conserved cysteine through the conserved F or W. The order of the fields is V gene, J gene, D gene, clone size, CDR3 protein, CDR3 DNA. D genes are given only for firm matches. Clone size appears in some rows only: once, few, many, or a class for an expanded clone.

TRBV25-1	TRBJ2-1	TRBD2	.	CASSPSGSSYNEQFF	TGTGCCAGCAGTCCTAGCGGGAGCTCCTACAATGAGCAGTTCTTC
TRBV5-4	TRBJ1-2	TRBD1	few	CASSSLQGAGYGYTF	TGTGCCAGCAGCTCTTTACAGGGGGCAGGATATGGCTACACCTTC
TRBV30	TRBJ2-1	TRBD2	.	CAHGGSGGYNEQFF	TGTGCCCATGGAGGTAGCGGGGGTTACAATGAGCAGTTCTTC
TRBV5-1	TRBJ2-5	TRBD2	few	CASSAAGRREETQYF	TGCGCCAGCAGCGCGGCGGGAAGGCGGGAGGAGACCCAGTACTTC
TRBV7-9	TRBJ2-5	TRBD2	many	CASSALAGGGQETQYF	TGTGCCAGCAGCGCTCTAGCGGGAGGGGGTCAAGAGACCCAGTACTTC
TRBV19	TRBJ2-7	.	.	CASSLHVRRGFEQYF	TGTGCCAGTAGTCTCCACGTGCGCCGGGGGTTCGAGCAGTACTTC
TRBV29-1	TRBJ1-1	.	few	CSVVAVRNTEAFF	TGCAGCGTTGTAGCAGTTAGGAACACTGAAGCTTTCTTT
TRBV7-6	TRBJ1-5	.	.	CASSRGGSNQPQHF	TGTGCCAGCAGCCGGGGTGGGAGCAATCAGCCCCAGCATTTT
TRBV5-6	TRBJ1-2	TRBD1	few	CASSLTSGQGYGYTF	TGTGCCAGCAGCTTGACCTCGGGACAGGGGTATGGCTACACCTTC
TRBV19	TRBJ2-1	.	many	CASSSPLRGVSSYNEQFF	TGTGCCAGTAGTTCTCCGCTTAGGGGCGTCAGCTCCTACAATGAGCAGTTCTTC
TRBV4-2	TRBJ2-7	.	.	CASSLRTGGGMSSYEQYF	TGTGCCAGCAGCCTAAGGACAGGTGGCGGGATGAGCTCCTACGAGCAGTACTTC
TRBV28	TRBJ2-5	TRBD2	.	CASRGGKETQYF	TGTGCCAGCAGGGGGGGGAAAGAGACCCAGTACTTC
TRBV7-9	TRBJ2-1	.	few	CASSPDGTYYNEQFF	TGTGCCAGCAGCCCTGACGGGACTTACTACAATGAGCAGTTCTTC
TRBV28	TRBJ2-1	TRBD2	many	CASSLRLAVSNEQFF	TGTGCCAGCAGTTTGCGGCTAGCGGTGTCCAATGAGCAGTTCTTC
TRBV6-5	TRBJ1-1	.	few	CASTLDTSNTEAFF	TGTGCCAGCACCCTGGACACATCGAACACTGAAGCTTTCTTT
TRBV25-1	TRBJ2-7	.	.	CASSVPGGGAGPLYEQYF	TGTGCCAGCAGTGTCCCCGGAGGAGGAGCGGGCCCTCTCTATGAGCAGTACTTC
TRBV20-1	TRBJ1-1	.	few	CSAFTAAEAFF	TGCAGTGCATTTACAGCGGCTGAAGCTTTCTTT
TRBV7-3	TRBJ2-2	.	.	CASSITTFHTGELFF	TGTGCCAGCAGCATCACGACTTTCCACACCGGGGAGCTGTTTTTT
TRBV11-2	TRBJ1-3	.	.	CASSPEDSRSGNTIYF	TGTGCCAGCAGCCCAGAAGACTCCCGCTCTGGAAACACCATATATTTT
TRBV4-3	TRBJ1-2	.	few	CASSRAGETNYGYTF	TGCGCCAGCAGCCGCGCAGGCGAGACTAACTATGGCTACACCTTC
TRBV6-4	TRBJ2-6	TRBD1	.	CASSSGGTGANVLTF	TGTGCCAGCAGCTCAGGGGGCACTGGGGCCAACGTCCTGACTTTC
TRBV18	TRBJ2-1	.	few	CASSPSTPGLSWDEQFF	TGTGCCAGCTCACCATCGACACCGGGACTCTCATGGGATGAGCAGTTCTTC
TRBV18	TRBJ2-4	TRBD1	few	CASSPGTGSNIQYF	TGTGCCAGCTCACCGGGGACAGGGTCGAACATTCAGTACTTC
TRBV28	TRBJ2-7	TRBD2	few	CASSPWTSGINEQYF	TGTGCCAGCAGTCCATGGACTAGCGGGATCAACGAGCAGTACTTC
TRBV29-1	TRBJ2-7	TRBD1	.	CSAGQGSYEQYF	TGCAGCGCAGGACAGGGCTCCTACGAGCAGTACTTC
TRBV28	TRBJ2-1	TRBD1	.	CASIGTGGKNEQFF	TGTGCCAGCATTGGCACAGGGGGTAAGAATGAGCAGTTCTTC
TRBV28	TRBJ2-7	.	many	CASSLNQGTRQYF	TGTGCCAGCAGCCTCAATCAGGGAACCCGGCAGTACTTC
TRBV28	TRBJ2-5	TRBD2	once	CASKDSGRVETQYF	TGTGCCAGCAAGGATAGCGGGAGAGTAGAGACCCAGTACTTC
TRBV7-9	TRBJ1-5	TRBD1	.	CASSLGQGARNQPQHF	TGTGCCAGCAGCCTAGGGCAGGGGGCGCGCAATCAGCCCCAGCATTTT
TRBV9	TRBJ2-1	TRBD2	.	CASSSRGGGGTISYNEQFF	TGTGCCAGCAGCTCCCGAGGTGGGGGTGGGACTATCTCCTACAATGAGCAGTTCTTC
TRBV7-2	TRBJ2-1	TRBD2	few	CASSLGASGIYEQFF	TGTGCCAGCAGCTTAGGTGCTAGCGGGATATATGAGCAGTTCTTC
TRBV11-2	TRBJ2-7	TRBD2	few	CASSRHIAGGAYEQYF	TGTGCCAGCAGCCGCCACATAGCGGGAGGTGCCTACGAGCAGTACTTC
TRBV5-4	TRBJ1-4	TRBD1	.	CASSKDRGREKLFF	TGTGCCAGCAGCAAGGACAGGGGGCGGGAAAAACTGTTTTTT
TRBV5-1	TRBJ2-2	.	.	CASRPGDPGELFF	TGCGCCAGCAGGCCGGGGGATCCCGGGGAGCTGTTTTTT
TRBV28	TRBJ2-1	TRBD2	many	CASSGASGDRRHEQFF	TGTGCCAGCAGTGGGGCTAGCGGGGATAGAAGGCATGAGCAGTTCTTC
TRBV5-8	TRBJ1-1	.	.	CASSFTNRAFF	TGTGCCAGCAGCTTTACTAATCGAGCTTTCTTT
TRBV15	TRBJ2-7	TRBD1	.	CATSKDRGRDEQYF	TGTGCCACCAGCAAGGACAGGGGCCGGGACGAGCAGTACTTC
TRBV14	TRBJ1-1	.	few	CASSQDLSGVLMNTEAFF	TGTGCCAGCAGCCAAGATTTATCAGGGGTCCTCATGAACACTGAAGCTTTCTTT
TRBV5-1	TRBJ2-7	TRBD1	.	CASSLGDRVYEQYF	TGCGCCAGCAGCTTGGGGGACAGGGTTTACGAGCAGTACTTC
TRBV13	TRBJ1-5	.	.	CASSLAGGNQPQHF	TGTGCCAGCAGCTTAGCGGGTGGCAATCAGCCCCAGCATTTT
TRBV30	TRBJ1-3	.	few	CAWELSSGNTIYF	TGTGCCTGGGAACTTAGCTCTGGAAACACCATATATTTT
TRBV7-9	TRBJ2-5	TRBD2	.	CASSLLGGRVFQETQYF	TGTGCCAGCAGCTTATTAGGCGGGAGGGTGTTCCAAGAGACCCAGTACTTC
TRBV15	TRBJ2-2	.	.	CATSPVRNTGELFF	TGTGCCACCTCGCCCGTGCGGAACACCGGGGAGCTGTTTTTT
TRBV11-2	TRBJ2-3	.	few	CASSPQETRDTQYF	TGTGCCAGCAGCCCGCAGGAAACCCGCGATACGCAGTATTTT
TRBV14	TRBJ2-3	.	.	CASSQDVNRERTDTQYF	TGTGCCAGCAGCCAAGATGTCAACAGGGAAAGGACAGATACGCAGTATTTT
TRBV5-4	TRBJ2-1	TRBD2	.	CASSLGGTSGSQQFF	TGTGCCAGCAGCTTGGGGGGGACTAGCGGGAGTCAGCAGTTCTTC
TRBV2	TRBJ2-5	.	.	CATTSPNQETQYF	TGTGCCACCACATCGCCCAATCAAGAGACCCAGTACTTC
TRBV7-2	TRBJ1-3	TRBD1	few	CASSLSPPGTVGNTIYF	TGTGCCAGCAGCTTAAGCCCCCCAGGGACAGTAGGAAACACCATATATTTT
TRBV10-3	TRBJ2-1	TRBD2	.	CAIPSPSGGYNEQFF	TGTGCCATCCCGTCCCCTAGCGGGGGATACAATGAGCAGTTCTTC
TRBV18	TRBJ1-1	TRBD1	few	CASSRTGEGTEAFF	TGTGCCAGCTCACGGACAGGGGAAGGCACTGAAGCTTTCTTT